This TCR beta chain was sequenced for a study of patients and donors after allogeneic stem cell transplantation. Via MiXCR, TCRdb re-called the RT-PCR reads, giving one row per CDR3 protein. The profile shows some 960,000 distinct CDR3 sequences, about 20% of them singletons. Only a few counts were recorded for this clonotype. From germline, CDR1 is SEHNR and CDR2 FQNEAQ (reference sequence). The V segment lost 6 bases and the J segment 2 bases; nucleotides outside the gene matches: 3. The CDR3 is 15 amino acids. The sequence derives from a human donor who was either an allogeneic HSCT recipient or a stem cell or donor lymphocyte infusion donor (not recorded which). It is not recorded whose cells these are; they may come from a transplant donor. The V call is TRBV7-9, the J call TRBJ2-2; 10 bases map to TRBD2. The sample consisted of blood, either unsorted or a sorted T cell fraction (not recorded which). The CDR3 region has the DNA TGTGCCAGCAGACGGACTAGCGGAAACACCGGGGAGCTGTTTTTT. Protein product: CASRRTSGNTGELFF. Filled out from reference TRBV7-9 and TRBJ2-2, the complete variable domain reads DTGVSQNPRHKITKRGQNVTFRCDPISEHNRLYWYRQTLGQGPEFLTYFQNEAQLEKSRLLSDRFSAERPKGSFSTLEIQRTEQGDSAMYLCASRRTSGNTGELFFGEGSRLTVL.